Listed below are T cell receptor beta chains from one sample, sequenced in a study of blood T cells in healthy people across ages. MiXCR, applied by TCRdb to the 5' RACE reads, yields one record per CDR3 protein. This sample carries hundreds of thousands of distinct CDR3 sequences, about 30% of them seen once, and the ten largest clones take more than 15%. The sample taken for sequencing was blood. Receptors were obtained from a woman older than 75 in good health. Both conserved end residues are part of each CDR3. The order of the fields is D gene, clone size, V gene, J gene, CDR3 protein, CDR3 DNA. The D gene is left open where the match is weak. Only part of the rows carry a size: once, few, many, or a class if the clone is expanded.

d_gene: -; abundance: -; v_gene: TRBV12-3/TRBV12-4; j_gene: TRBJ2-2; CDR3aa: CASSPSRGLYANTGELFF; CDR3nt: TGTGCCAGCAGCCCGAGCCGGGGGCTTTACGCGAACACCGGGGAGCTGTTTTTT
d_gene: -; abundance: few; v_gene: TRBV5-6; j_gene: TRBJ2-2; CDR3aa: CASSLIFTNTGELFF; CDR3nt: TGTGCCAGCAGCTTGATTTTTACAAACACCGGGGAGCTGTTTTTT
d_gene: -; abundance: -; v_gene: TRBV13; j_gene: TRBJ1-2; CDR3aa: CAGSFGKTYGYTF; CDR3nt: TGTGCCGGCAGCTTTGGGAAGACATATGGCTACACCTTC
d_gene: -; abundance: -; v_gene: TRBV5-6; j_gene: TRBJ1-1; CDR3aa: CASSPLLKYTEAFF; CDR3nt: TGTGCCAGCAGCCCTCTGTTGAAGTACACTGAAGCTTTCTTT
d_gene: TRBD2; abundance: few; v_gene: TRBV12-3/TRBV12-4; j_gene: TRBJ2-3; CDR3aa: CASSQSQRGPSTDAQYF; CDR3nt: TGTGCCAGCAGCCAATCCCAGCGGGGGCCTAGCACAGATGCGCAGTATTTT
d_gene: -; abundance: -; v_gene: TRBV5-1; j_gene: TRBJ1-2; CDR3aa: CASSLDLSNYGYTF; CDR3nt: TGCGCCAGCAGCTTGGATCTATCTAACTATGGCTACACCTTC
d_gene: -; abundance: few; v_gene: TRBV7-2; j_gene: TRBJ1-1; CDR3aa: CASSLSQGPNTEAFF; CDR3nt: TGTGCCAGCAGCTTAAGTCAGGGCCCGAACACTGAAGCTTTCTTT
d_gene: -; abundance: few; v_gene: TRBV30; j_gene: TRBJ2-7; CDR3aa: CAWRTGTSSYEQYF; CDR3nt: TGTGCCTGGAGGACCGGGACATCTTCCTACGAGCAGTACTTC
d_gene: -; abundance: -; v_gene: TRBV5-1; j_gene: TRBJ2-1; CDR3aa: CASSLDPRSYNEQFF; CDR3nt: TGCGCCAGCAGCTTGGACCCGCGCTCCTACAATGAGCAGTTCTTC
d_gene: -; abundance: many; v_gene: TRBV30; j_gene: TRBJ1-5; CDR3aa: CAFRVASNQPQHF; CDR3nt: TGTGCCTTCCGAGTGGCGAGCAATCAGCCCCAGCATTTT
d_gene: -; abundance: many; v_gene: TRBV9; j_gene: TRBJ2-3; CDR3aa: CASSLPLDSEAPDTQYF; CDR3nt: TGTGCCAGCAGCTTACCGTTAGATAGCGAAGCCCCAGATACGCAGTATTTT
d_gene: TRBD1; abundance: many; v_gene: TRBV5-6; j_gene: TRBJ2-5; CDR3aa: CASNRRGTGRQETQYF; CDR3nt: TGTGCCAGCAACCGAAGGGGGACAGGGCGCCAAGAGACCCAGTACTTC
d_gene: -; abundance: -; v_gene: TRBV25-1; j_gene: TRBJ1-4; CDR3aa: CASSGVVGEKLFF; CDR3nt: TGTGCCAGCAGTGGGGTGGTTGGTGAAAAACTGTTTTTT
d_gene: -; abundance: many; v_gene: TRBV12-3/TRBV12-4; j_gene: TRBJ2-1; CDR3aa: CASKTYNEQFF; CDR3nt: TGTGCCAGCAAGACCTACAATGAGCAGTTCTTC
d_gene: -; abundance: few; v_gene: TRBV20-1; j_gene: TRBJ1-5; CDR3aa: CSARDEGYQPQHF; CDR3nt: TGCAGTGCTAGGGACGAAGGGTATCAGCCCCAGCATTTT
d_gene: TRBD2; abundance: many; v_gene: TRBV7-7; j_gene: TRBJ2-3; CDR3aa: CASSQTSGGTDTQYF; CDR3nt: TGTGCTAGCAGCCAAACTAGCGGGGGCACAGATACGCAGTATTTT
d_gene: -; abundance: few; v_gene: TRBV6-2/TRBV6-3; j_gene: TRBJ1-1; CDR3aa: CASGRDGEAFF; CDR3nt: TGTGCCAGCGGCCGGGACGGTGAAGCTTTCTTT
d_gene: -; abundance: few; v_gene: TRBV9; j_gene: TRBJ1-2; CDR3aa: CASSTNLNYGYTF; CDR3nt: TGTGCCAGCAGTACGAACCTAAACTATGGCTACACCTTC
d_gene: TRBD1; abundance: many; v_gene: TRBV30; j_gene: TRBJ1-6; CDR3aa: CAWTDRDNSPLHF; CDR3nt: TGTGCCTGGACTGACAGGGACAATTCACCCCTCCACTTT
d_gene: TRBD1; abundance: few; v_gene: TRBV30; j_gene: TRBJ1-6; CDR3aa: CAWSPGTGASSYNSPLHF; CDR3nt: TGTGCCTGGAGTCCTGGGACAGGGGCCAGCTCCTATAATTCACCCCTCCACTTT
d_gene: TRBD1; abundance: many; v_gene: TRBV20-1; j_gene: TRBJ2-7; CDR3aa: CSANVQGTRHEQYF; CDR3nt: TGCAGTGCTAACGTACAGGGGACCAGGCACGAGCAGTACTTC
d_gene: -; abundance: -; v_gene: TRBV2; j_gene: TRBJ2-2; CDR3aa: CASRARVGGDTGELFF; CDR3nt: TGTGCCAGCCGAGCGAGGGTCGGGGGAGACACCGGGGAGCTGTTTTTT
d_gene: -; abundance: few; v_gene: TRBV20-1; j_gene: TRBJ1-6; CDR3aa: CSARGPGFNSPLHF; CDR3nt: TGCAGTGCTAGAGGTCCAGGGTTTAATTCACCCCTCCACTTT
d_gene: -; abundance: many; v_gene: TRBV5-1; j_gene: TRBJ2-5; CDR3aa: CASSLAGVAETQYF; CDR3nt: TGCGCCAGCAGCTTGGCGGGGGTTGCGGAGACCCAGTACTTC
d_gene: TRBD1; abundance: many; v_gene: TRBV12-3/TRBV12-4; j_gene: TRBJ1-4; CDR3aa: CASGRGQGVGEKLFF; CDR3nt: TGTGCCAGCGGGCGGGGACAGGGGGTCGGTGAAAAACTGTTTTTT
d_gene: -; abundance: many; v_gene: TRBV5-6; j_gene: TRBJ2-5; CDR3aa: CASSLGGAVQETQYF; CDR3nt: TGTGCCAGCAGCTTGGGGGGCGCAGTCCAAGAGACCCAGTACTTC
d_gene: TRBD2; abundance: many; v_gene: TRBV20-1; j_gene: TRBJ2-5; CDR3aa: CSALAGGLETQYF; CDR3nt: TGCAGTGCGTTAGCGGGGGGCCTGGAGACCCAGTACTTC
d_gene: TRBD2; abundance: -; v_gene: TRBV20-1; j_gene: TRBJ2-5; CDR3aa: CSALGLSPYQETQYF; CDR3nt: TGCAGTGCTTTGGGACTAAGTCCTTACCAAGAGACCCAGTACTTC